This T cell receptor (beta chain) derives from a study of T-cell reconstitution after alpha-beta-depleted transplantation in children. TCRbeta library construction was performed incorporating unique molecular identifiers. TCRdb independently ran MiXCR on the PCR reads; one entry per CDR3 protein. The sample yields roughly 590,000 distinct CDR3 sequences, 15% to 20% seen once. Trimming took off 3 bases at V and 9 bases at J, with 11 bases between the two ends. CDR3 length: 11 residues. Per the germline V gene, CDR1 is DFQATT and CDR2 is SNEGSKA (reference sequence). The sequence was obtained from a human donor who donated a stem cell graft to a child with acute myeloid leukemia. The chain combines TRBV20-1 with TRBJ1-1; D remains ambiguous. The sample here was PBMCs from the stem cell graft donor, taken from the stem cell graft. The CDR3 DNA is TGCAGTGCTAGGACAAGCGCTCAAGCTTTCTTT. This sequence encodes CSARTSAQAFF.